The rows below give T cell receptor beta chains drawn from one sample of a study of cytomegalovirus exposure and HLA in healthy donors. Profiling relied on immunoSEQ multiplex PCR, and the TCRdb table lists in-frame clones only, not all of them. In the table there are some 54,000 clones, around 66% of which are singletons. Sequencing was done on a sample of PBMCs. Receptors were obtained from a man aged 18 to 29 in good health and CMV-seronegative. CDR3s include the opening cysteine and the closing phenylalanine or tryptophan. D genes are given only for firm matches. Rows may omit the clone size; those that give it use once, few, many or a size class.

V	size	J	D	CDR3	DNA
TRBV7-9	.	TRBJ1-2	.	CASSITASNLYGYTF	TGTGCCAGCAGCATTACAGCATCAAACCTCTATGGCTACACCTTC
TRBV5-1	.	TRBJ2-7	.	CASSLREFLYEQYF	TGCGCCAGCAGCTTGCGCGAGTTCCTTTACGAGCAGTACTTC
TRBV7-2	.	TRBJ1-2	.	CASSLGQSKSSNYGYTF	TGTGCCAGCAGCTTAGGACAGTCGAAGAGTTCCAACTATGGCTACACCTTC
TRBV20-1	.	TRBJ2-7	.	CSAPTAYEQYF	TGCAGTGCTCCGACAGCTTACGAGCAGTACTTC
TRBV2	.	TRBJ1-1	.	CASRAQTVLNTEAFF	TGTGCCAGCAGGGCTCAGACAGTTTTGAACACTGAAGCTTTCTTT
TRBV7-8	.	TRBJ2-1	.	CASSLVLEEQFF	TGTGCCAGCAGCTTAGTGCTGGAGGAGCAGTTCTTC
TRBV19	few	TRBJ2-7	TRBD2	CASTLTSGSEQYF	TGTGCCAGTACCTTGACTAGCGGGAGCGAGCAGTACTTC
TRBV7-9	.	TRBJ1-2	.	CASSLRQTGYYGYTF	TGTGCCAGCAGCTTGCGACAGACGGGCTACTATGGCTACACCTTC
TRBV29-1	.	TRBJ2-1	TRBD1	CSATGQGESYNEQFF	TGCAGCGCGACCGGACAGGGCGAGTCCTACAATGAGCAGTTCTTC
TRBV21-1	.	TRBJ2-7	.	CAKYRLAESEQYF	TGTGCCAAATACCGGCTAGCCGAAAGTGAGCAGTACTTC
TRBV10-3	.	TRBJ1-2	TRBD1	CAISRDRDKVAFTF	TGTGCCATCAGCCGGGACAGGGATAAGGTTGCCTTCACCTTC
TRBV29-1	.	TRBJ1-2	TRBD1	CSARRGTVYGYTF	TGCAGCGCGCGACGCGGGACAGTTTATGGCTACACCTTC
TRBV2	.	TRBJ2-1	.	CASTPSDNSYNEQFF	TGTGCCAGCACTCCCTCAGATAACTCCTACAATGAGCAGTTCTTC
TRBV27	.	TRBJ1-1	.	CASSFRGTEAFF	TGTGCCAGCAGTTTCAGGGGCACTGAAGCTTTCTTT
TRBV28	few	TRBJ1-6	.	CASSITSGSGPLHF	TGTGCCAGCAGTATTACCTCGGGGTCGGGACCCCTCCACTTT
TRBV4-3	.	TRBJ2-3	.	CASSQDFLAISTDTQYF	TGCGCCAGCAGCCAAGATTTCCTAGCAATTAGCACAGATACGCAGTATTTT
TRBV5-6	.	TRBJ1-1	.	CASSPGQWDTEAFF	TGTGCCAGCAGCCCTGGACAGTGGGACACTGAAGCTTTCTTT
TRBV6-5	.	TRBJ2-7	TRBD1	CASRQADRGGYEQYF	TGTGCCAGCAGACAGGCGGACAGGGGGGGATACGAGCAGTACTTC
TRBV30	.	TRBJ2-2	TRBD2	CAWSSGGSRAGELFF	TGTGCCTGGAGTTCGGGGGGGAGTCGGGCCGGGGAGCTGTTTTTT
TRBV7-9	.	TRBJ1-2	.	CASSLAAGLDGYTF	TGTGCCAGCAGCTTAGCTGCGGGGTTGGATGGCTACACCTTC
TRBV30	.	TRBJ2-5	.	CAWSGVPGGTQYF	TGTGCCTGGAGTGGGGTCCCCGGGGGGACCCAGTACTTC
TRBV28	once	TRBJ2-7	.	CASSLTGNEQYF	TGTGCCAGCAGTCTTACAGGGAACGAGCAGTACTTC
TRBV4-3	once	TRBJ2-6	.	CASSPSGSGANVLTF	TGCGCCAGCAGCCCCTCGGGCTCTGGGGCCAACGTCCTGACTTTC
TRBV6-5	.	TRBJ1-5	TRBD1	CASSYGTVDQPQHF	TGTGCCAGCAGTTACGGGACAGTCGATCAGCCCCAGCATTTT
TRBV20-1	.	TRBJ2-1	.	CSAGQYNEQFF	TGCAGTGCAGGACAGTACAATGAGCAGTTCTTC
TRBV14	.	TRBJ2-5	.	CASSQVWAHQETQYF	TGTGCCAGCAGCCAAGTGTGGGCCCACCAAGAGACCCAGTACTTC
TRBV28	.	TRBJ1-1	.	CASSLSPTSKAFF	TGTGCCAGCAGTTTATCCCCTACTAGCAAAGCTTTCTTT
TRBV10-1	.	TRBJ2-3	.	CASSVRDSRSDTQYF	TGCGCCAGCAGTGTCCGGGACTCACGATCAGATACGCAGTATTTT
TRBV25-1	.	TRBJ2-1	.	CASSPRGAANNEQFF	TGTGCCAGCAGTCCCAGGGGCGCGGCGAACAATGAGCAGTTCTTC
TRBV7-9	.	TRBJ2-3	.	CASSLAPLQDADTQYF	TGTGCCAGCAGCTTAGCCCCTTTACAGGATGCAGATACGCAGTATTTT
TRBV6-5	.	TRBJ1-1	.	CASSTSGTMEAFF	TGTGCCAGCTCTACTTCCGGGACTATGGAAGCTTTCTTT
TRBV5-1	.	TRBJ2-1	TRBD2	CASSFSAGTYNEQFF	TGCGCCAGCAGCTTCTCAGCGGGAACCTACAATGAGCAGTTCTTC
TRBV6-5	.	TRBJ2-7	.	CASASPGESYEQYF	TGTGCCAGCGCCTCCCCGGGGGAGTCCTACGAGCAGTACTTC
TRBV27	.	TRBJ2-7	TRBD1	CASMDRGSYEQYF	TGTGCCAGTATGGACAGGGGATCCTACGAGCAGTACTTC
TRBV5-1	.	TRBJ1-5	.	CASSPTPNQPQHF	TGCGCCAGCAGCCCTACCCCCAATCAGCCCCAGCATTTT
TRBV13	few	TRBJ2-1	TRBD2	CASSHAVTSGPISYNEQFF	TGTGCCAGCAGCCATGCTGTGACTAGCGGGCCCATCTCCTACAATGAGCAGTTCTTC
TRBV7-2	.	TRBJ2-1	TRBD2	CASTVAGVSGGQFF	TGTGCCAGCACTGTGGCGGGGGTCTCGGGTGGGCAGTTCTTC
TRBV19	.	TRBJ1-2	.	CASSITGVPGYTF	TGTGCCAGTAGTATTACAGGAGTCCCGGGCTACACCTTC
TRBV7-2	.	TRBJ2-7	TRBD2	CASSLRREFTYEQYF	TGTGCCAGCAGCTTAAGGCGGGAGTTTACCTACGAGCAGTACTTC
TRBV27	.	TRBJ2-3	.	CASSFHTADTQYF	TGTGCCAGCAGTTTCCACACAGCAGATACGCAGTATTTT
TRBV4-3	few	TRBJ2-7	TRBD1	CASSRGRDRFPYEQYF	TGCGCCAGCAGCCGAGGCCGGGACAGGTTTCCCTACGAGCAGTACTTC
TRBV18	.	TRBJ1-2	TRBD1	CASSPPFIGQGYGYTF	TGTGCCAGCTCACCACCGTTCATTGGACAGGGCTATGGCTACACCTTC
TRBV5-1	.	TRBJ2-5	TRBD2	CASSIGGGQETQYF	TGCGCCAGCAGCATTGGCGGGGGACAAGAGACCCAGTACTTC
TRBV2	.	TRBJ2-2	TRBD2	CARGPPGGATGELFF	TGTGCCAGAGGCCCCCCGGGAGGGGCCACCGGGGAGCTGTTTTTT
TRBV4-3	.	TRBJ2-6	TRBD1	CASSPNLPGQGAMRANVLTF	TGCGCCAGCAGCCCGAACCTCCCGGGGCAGGGGGCTATGAGGGCCAACGTCCTGACTTTC
TRBV10-3	.	TRBJ2-1	.	CAISEEREKPFF	TGTGCCATCAGTGAAGAACGGGAGAAGCCGTTCTTC
TRBV10-3	.	TRBJ2-1	.	CAMSTVSYNEQFF	TGTGCCATGTCGACAGTCTCCTACAATGAGCAGTTCTTC
TRBV2	few	TRBJ1-2	TRBD1	CASRATGTANYGYTF	TGTGCCAGCCGTGCAACAGGGACAGCTAACTATGGCTACACCTTC
TRBV4-1	.	TRBJ2-2	.	CASSHLTMNTGELFF	TGCGCCAGCAGCCATCTGACAATGAACACCGGGGAGCTGTTTTTT
TRBV13	.	TRBJ2-3	.	CASSLSHTDTQYF	TGTGCCAGCAGCTTAAGCCACACAGATACGCAGTATTTT
TRBV13	once	TRBJ2-3	TRBD2	CASSMREGLTDTQYF	TGTGCCAGCAGCATGCGGGAGGGCCTCACAGATACGCAGTATTTT